This T cell receptor (beta chain) was obtained from a study of T cells after yellow fever vaccination. In the study overall: The fractions with low cell numbers were processed using SMART-Seq v4 Ultra Low Input. Study-wide findings and caveats: Overlap between CD4 and CD8 compartments was detected for a small share of clonotypes.

This clonotype occurred a few times. The target antigen is unknown. They built TCR cDNA with 5'RACE template switching, a step that put in a universal primer site and UMIs. MiXCR, run by TCRdb on the 5' RACE reads, gives a single entry per CDR3 protein. The data show roughly 330,000 distinct CDR3 sequences, around 7% seen once. The CDR3 sequence is 13 residues long. In germline, CDR1 is DFQATT, CDR2 SNEGSKA (reference sequence). V lost 2 bases to trimming and J lost 3 bases; unmatched junction nucleotides: 3. This specimen consisted of PBMCs, obtained more than 40 days after the first yellow fever vaccination. The chain employs TRBV20-1 and TRBJ2-7; TRBD2 agrees at 8 bases. The sequence derives from a man between 18 and 29 years old who received the YFV17D yellow fever vaccine. CDR3 protein: CSARSGGNYEQYV. The CDR3 nucleotides read TGCAGTGCTAGATCGGGGGGGAACTACGAGCAGTACGTC.